Detailed here is one TCR beta chain. Its matching antigen is unknown. This specimen comes from a study of cytomegalovirus exposure and HLA in healthy donors. For the study at large: In a later analysis, it was reported that the approximately 120 validation repertoires had been produced on the same platform as the 550 to 700 repertoires belonging to the first cohort. Overall study results and limits: Cytomegalovirus-associated TCR beta chains were listed, numbering some 180.

TCRdb keeps only in-frame clones here, not all; method: immunoSEQ multiplex PCR. The sample has about 110,000 clones, 70% to 90% seen once; the top ten hold 3% to 3.5%. The CDR3 is 15 residues long. V lost 5 bases, J lost 1 base, and 3 bases stayed unmatched. CDR1 is LNHDA, CDR2 SQIVND, per germline (reference sequence). This receptor was obtained from a woman between 18 and 30 years old in good health and CMV-seronegative. This chain connects TRBV19 to TRBJ2-5; TRBD2 agrees at 11 bases. Sequencing was performed on PBMCs. This CDR3 is CASSFTSGGQETQYF. As DNA, the CDR3 is TGTGCCAGTAGTTTCACTAGCGGGGGCCAAGAGACCCAGTACTTC.